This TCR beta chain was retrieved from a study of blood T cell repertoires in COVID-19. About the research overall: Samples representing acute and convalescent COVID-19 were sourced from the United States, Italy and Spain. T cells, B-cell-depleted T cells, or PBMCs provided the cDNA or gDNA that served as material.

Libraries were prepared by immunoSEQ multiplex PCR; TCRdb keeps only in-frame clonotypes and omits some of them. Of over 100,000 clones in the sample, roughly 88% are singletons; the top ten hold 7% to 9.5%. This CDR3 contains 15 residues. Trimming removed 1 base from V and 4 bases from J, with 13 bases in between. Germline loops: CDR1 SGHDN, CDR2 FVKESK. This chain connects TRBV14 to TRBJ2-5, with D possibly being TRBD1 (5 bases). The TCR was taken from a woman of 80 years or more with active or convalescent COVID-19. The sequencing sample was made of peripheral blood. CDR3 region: CASSQVKGLRETQYF. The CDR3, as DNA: TGTGCCAGCAGCCAAGTAAAGGGGTTGCGAGAGACCCAGTACTTC.